The T cell receptor beta chain described here comes from a study of cytomegalovirus exposure and HLA in healthy donors. Findings and caveats of the study: An analysis that was carried out later associated 15,000 to 20,000 TCR beta sequences with HLA alleles at 0.05 false discovery rate.

As concerns this clone: What it binds is unknown.

The PCR used 60 Vbeta and 13 Jbeta primers. Measured with immunoSEQ multiplex PCR; TCRdb has only the in-frame clones, and not every one. Seen here are roughly 100,000 clones, 81% observed once, and the top ten hold 4.5% to 6.5%. The CDR3 contains 14 residues. CDR1 is MDHEN and CDR2 is SYDVKM in the germline V gene. Sequenced sample: PBMCs. The chain carries TRBV28 and TRBJ2-5; the match to TRBD1 covers 9 bases. The end of the DNA fits TRBJ2-7 better, so the J call may be wrong. The clonotype was recovered from a man aged 35-49 years in good health and CMV-seropositive. The CDR3 coding sequence is TGTGCCAGCAGTCCGACAGGGGGTATTTACGAGCAGTACTTC. It yields the protein CASSPTGGIYEQYF.